The 21 T cell receptor beta chains listed next were all sequenced from one sample in a study of blood T cell repertoires in COVID-19. Here immunoSEQ multiplex PCR was the method, and the copy in TCRdb shows in-frame clones only, minus some. The sample shows under 200,000 clones, about four fifths of them seen only once. Material: peripheral blood. The receptors come from a man in his fifties or sixties with acute or convalescent COVID-19.

The rearrangement links TRBV5-4 to TRBJ2-3; TRBD2 matches 9 bases. The germline V gene encodes CDR1 SGHNT and CDR2 YYREEE (reference sequence). V was pared by 4 bases and J by 4 bases, with 10 bases of the junction left unmatched. CDR3 length: 16 residues. CDR3 in amino acids: CASSDPIAGAPDTQYF. The CDR3 DNA reads as TGTGCCAGCAGCGATCCAATAGCGGGAGCACCAGATACGCAGTATTTT.

This chain uses TRBV19 with TRBJ1-3, with 9 bases aligning to TRBD1. The CDR3 covers 15 residues. Germline V lookup: CDR1 LNHDA, CDR2 SQIVND (reference sequence). Trimming at V came to 7 bases and at J to 3 bases, leaving 7 bases not matched to a gene. The CDR3 nucleotides read TGTGCCAGTACCCCGGACAGGGGCTTTGGAAACACCATATATTTT. Translated, it gives CASTPDRGFGNTIYF.

This chain joins TRBV10-3 and TRBJ2-1, with a tentative D call TRBD1 (7 bases). The CDR3 runs to 15 residues. Deletions cut 0 bases from V and 6 bases from J, with 12 bases between. Germline assignment: CDR1 ENHRY and CDR2 SYGVKD. Written as DNA, the CDR3 is TGTGCCATCAGTGAGTCAGGCAGGGGGGCCAATGAGCAGTTCTTC. Translating it yields CAISESGRGANEQFF.

The V call is TRBV18, the J call TRBJ1-4; D gene ambiguous. The germline V gene has CDR1 KGHSH and CDR2 LQKENI. This CDR3 is 15 amino acids long. The V and J ends lost 6 bases and 0 bases respectively, with 11 bases between them. CDR3 nucleotides: TGTGCCAGCTCCCAGAACAGTGCAACTAATGAAAAACTGTTTTTT. This codes for CASSQNSATNEKLFF.

V gene TRBV5-6 combines with J gene TRBJ2-1, with 12 positions matching TRBD2. This CDR3 region has 16 residues. The germline V gene has CDR1 SGHDT and CDR2 YYEEEE. V was clipped by 3 bases and J by 5 bases; unmatched bases: 6. Here the CDR3 DNA reads TGTGCCAGCAGCTCCCCTCTAGCGGGAGGGAACAATGAGCAGTTCTTC. This codes for CASSSPLAGGNNEQFF.

In DNA, the CDR3 is TGTGCCAGCAGCCAAGTGGAGGGGAACACTGAAGCTTTCTTT. Protein sequence: CASSQVEGNTEAFF. V gene TRBV3-1 (or the pseudogene TRBV3-2) combines with J gene TRBJ1-1; no clear D gene. Trimming took off 1 base at V and 1 base at J, with 7 bases between the two ends. Per germline, CDR1 LGHDT and CDR2 YNNKEL (reference sequence). The CDR3 is made up of 14 amino acids.

The chain uses TRBV7-8 and TRBJ1-2; 9 bases agree with TRBD1. With 5 bases clipped from V and 8 bases from J, the junction kept 6 bases outside the gene matches. The CDR3 sequence is 13 residues long. CDR1 and CDR2 (germline): SGHVS, FQNEAQ. The CDR3 protein is CASSRQGGNGYTF. DNA for the CDR3: TGTGCCAGCAGCCGACAGGGGGGCAACGGCTACACCTTC.

This rearrangement joins TRBV3-1 (or the pseudogene TRBV3-2) to TRBJ2-1; TRBD2 aligns across 7 bases. This CDR3 is built from 14 residues. V lost 2 bases and J lost 9; bases outside the gene matches: 7. From germline, CDR1 is LGHDT and CDR2 YNNKEL (reference sequence). The CDR3 bases are TGTGCCAGCAGCCAAAACCAAGGGGAGGGTGAGCAGTTCTTC. Translation gives CASSQNQGEGEQFF.

This chain uses TRBV7-9 with TRBJ1-1; 7 bases map to TRBD1. This CDR3 is built from 13 residues. V shed 5 bases, J shed 4 bases, and the junction held 4 bases outside the gene matches. Germline V lookup: CDR1 SEHNR, CDR2 FQNEAQ (reference sequence). The CDR3 is CASSLNRGTEAFF. In DNA, the CDR3 is TGTGCCAGCAGCCTAAACAGGGGCACTGAAGCTTTCTTT.

The chain links TRBV2 to TRBJ2-3, with D maybe TRBD1 (6 bases). Germline V gives CDR1 SNHLY, CDR2 FYNNEI. This CDR3 spans 14 amino acids. Trimming removed 8 bases from V and 3 bases from J, with 15 bases in between. The CDR3, as DNA: TGTGCCAGCGGTTTGGCCCAGGGGACAGATACGCAGTATTTT. Protein sequence: CASGLAQGTDTQYF.

The rearrangement links TRBV19 to TRBJ1-2; TRBD1 agrees at 7 bases. The V segment lost 5 bases and the J segment 5 bases; nucleotides outside the gene matches: 8. The CDR3 has 14 residues. The germline V gene encodes CDR1 LNHDA and CDR2 SQIVND (reference sequence). This CDR3 is CASSWGDRAYGYTF. The CDR3, as DNA: TGTGCCAGTAGTTGGGGCGACAGGGCATATGGCTACACCTTC.

The chain couples TRBV2 to TRBJ2-7; TRBD1 aligns across 8 bases. Germline-derived CDR1 and CDR2 are SNHLY and FYNNEI. CDR3 length equals 15 residues. Unmatched junction bases numbered 10, after V lost 5 bases and J lost 4 bases. Written as DNA, the CDR3 is TGTGCCAGCAGTCCGAGAAGACAGGGGTCATACGAGCAGTACTTC. Translating gives CASSPRRQGSYEQYF.

The chain links TRBV13 to TRBJ1-3; TRBD1 matches 8 bases. This CDR3 contains 17 residues. In germline, CDR1 is PRHDT, CDR2 FYEKMQ (reference sequence). The V gene end was trimmed by 5 bases and the J gene end by 0 bases; junction bases not matched to a gene: 9. The CDR3 reads CASSHDRGLLSGNTIYF. In DNA, the CDR3 is TGTGCCAGCAGCCATGACAGGGGCCTGCTCTCTGGAAACACCATATATTTT. The entire variable domain, with the rest obtained from reference TRBV13 and TRBJ1-3, is as follows: AAGVIQSPRHLIKEKRETATLKCYPIPRHDTVYWYQQGPGQDPQFLISFYEKMQSDKGSIPDRFSAQQFSDYHSELNMSSLELGDSALYFCASSHDRGLLSGNTIYFGEGSWLTVV.

The rearrangement joins TRBV5-1 to TRBJ2-3; TRBD2 matches 9 bases. From germline, CDR1 is SGHRS and CDR2 YFSETQ. Trimming cost V 3 bases and J 3 bases; bases outside gene matches: 2. The CDR3 runs 14 residues. The CDR3 is CASSWAGGTDTQYF. DNA of the CDR3: TGCGCCAGCAGCTGGGCGGGAGGGACAGATACGCAGTATTTT.

This clone showed up just a few times. The V and J genes are TRBV7-8 and TRBJ2-1, with D unclear. Trimming cost V 0 bases and J 2 bases, with 8 bases left between them. This CDR3 region has 15 residues. Germline V CDR1 and CDR2: SGHVS, FQNEAQ. The CDR3 coding sequence is TGTGCCAGCAGCTTAGCGGAGACGACCTACAATGAGCAGTTCTTC. Residues: CASSLAETTYNEQFF. The full variable domain, with the rest looked up from reference TRBV7-8 and TRBJ2-1, is GAGVSQSPRYKVAKRGQDVALRCDPISGHVSLFWYQQALGQGPEFLTYFQNEAQLDKSGLPSDRFFAERPEGSVSTLKIQRTQQEDSAVYLCASSLAETTYNEQFFGPGTRLTVL.

The table lists this clone with a few counts. This rearrangement joins TRBV11-1 to TRBJ1-1; D is unresolved. Trimming shortened V by 9 bases and J by 0 bases, and 11 bases separated the two germline ends. The CDR3 has 13 amino acids. Germline V gene lookup returns CDR1 SGHAT and CDR2 FQDESV (reference sequence). CDR3 in amino acids: CASNSQMNTEAFF. DNA of the CDR3: TGTGCCAGTAACAGTCAAATGAACACTGAAGCTTTCTTT.

The rearrangement joins TRBV25-1 to TRBJ2-6, with 11 bases that match TRBD2. This CDR3 is 18 amino acids long. Germline CDR1 MGHDK, CDR2 SYGVNS. V lost 7 bases, J lost 0 bases, and 8 bases stayed unmatched. The CDR3 region is CASNTGLAGSSGANVLTF. DNA for the CDR3: TGTGCCAGCAACACCGGACTAGCGGGTAGCTCTGGGGCCAACGTCCTGACTTTC. Full variable domain (remainder filled in from reference TRBV25-1 and TRBJ2-6): EADIYQTPRYLVIGTGKKITLECSQTMGHDKMYWYQQDPGMELHLIHYSYGVNSTEKGDLSSESTVSRIRTEHFPLTLESARPSHTSQYLCASNTGLAGSSGANVLTFGAGSRLTVL.

The V call is TRBV7-3, the J call TRBJ1-6; 7 positions agree with TRBD1. The V and J ends lost 3 bases and 9 bases, in that order; junction bases with no gene match: 5. The CDR3 has 14 residues. Germline V gene data show CDR1 as SGHTA and CDR2 as FQGTGA. The CDR3 DNA is TGTGCCAGCAGCTTGAAGGGGGCGGGTTCACCCCTCCACTTT. Its protein is CASSLKGAGSPLHF.

The chain recombines TRBV6-6 with TRBJ2-2; perhaps TRBD2 as D (5 bases). V lost 5 bases and J 5 bases, leaving 12 bases between the germline ends. The CDR3 consists of 14 residues. Germline V lookup: CDR1 MNHNY, CDR2 SVGAGI (reference sequence). The CDR3 sequence: CASSPPGETGELFF. CDR3 nucleotides: TGTGCCAGCAGTCCTCCCGGGGAGACCGGGGAGCTGTTTTTT.

The rearrangement uses TRBV19 and TRBJ1-5; a possible D gene is TRBD1 (5 bases). The CDR3 totals 13 residues. The ends were cut back, 6 bases at V and 7 bases at J, with 13 bases in the middle. Germline values: CDR1 LNHDA, CDR2 SQIVND (reference sequence). The chain's CDR3 is CASRPRGGQPQHF. DNA of the CDR3: TGTGCCAGTAGACCAAGGGGTGGCCAGCCCCAGCATTTT.

The chain uses TRBV5-5 and TRBJ2-3, with 9 positions matching TRBD1. J lost 4 bases, V lost 4 bases, and 7 bases had no gene match. This CDR3 spans 15 amino acids. Germline V CDR1 and CDR2: SGHKS, YYEKEE (reference sequence). The CDR3 sequence is CASSTPTGGADTQYF. The CDR3 nucleotides are TGTGCCAGCAGCACCCCCACAGGGGGCGCAGATACGCAGTATTTT.